Listed below are T cell receptor beta chains from one sample, sequenced in a study of T cell responses to AZD1222 COVID-19 vaccine. The repertoire was sequenced with immunoSEQ multiplex PCR; TCRdb's copy has only in-frame clones and lacks some. The repertoire holds over 85,000 clones, with 90% as singletons. Sequences were derived from peripheral blood, sampled on day 0 of AZD1222 vaccination. These TCRs come from an adult in good health. Both conserved end residues are part of each CDR3. The D gene is left open where the match is weak.

TRBJ1-2 TRBV19 TRBD1 TGTGCCAGTAGAACTGACAGGGGGACTAACTATGGCTACACCTTC CASRTDRGTNYGYTF
TRBJ2-5 TRBV5-1 TRBD1 TGCGCCAGCAGCACCAGACAGGGGTGGAAGACCCAGTACTTC CASSTRQGWKTQYF
TRBJ1-3 TRBV9 . TGTGCCAGCAGCCCCCTCGATGGGGTCTCTGGAAACACCATATATTTT CASSPLDGVSGNTIYF
TRBJ2-1 TRBV6-5 TRBD1 TGTGCCAGCAGTTACTCTGGTGGGACAGGGGGCCTTGAGCAGTTCTTC CASSYSGGTGGLEQFF
TRBJ2-2 TRBV4-1 . TGCGCCAGCAGCCAAGATCTAACAGACAGGTTCGGGGAGCTGTTTTTT CASSQDLTDRFGELFF
TRBJ1-2 TRBV19 . TGTGCCAGTAGCCGGCCGAGGGGCTCCGATGGCTACACCTTC CASSRPRGSDGYTF
TRBJ1-1 TRBV19 TRBD1 TGTGCCAGTAGGGGACAGGGGGTCGGGGCTGAAGCTTTCTTT CASRGQGVGAEAFF
TRBJ1-1 TRBV4-3 . TGCGCCAGCAGCCAAGAACGGGGCTTAGGAGCTTTCTTT CASSQERGLGAFF
TRBJ2-3 TRBV25-1 TRBD1 TGTGCCAGCCAGAGGGGGCTGGGCACAGATACGCAGTATTTT CASQRGLGTDTQYF
TRBJ1-5 TRBV10-2 . TGCGCCACCTCCTTGTGGGGGTCCAATCAGCCCCAGCATTTT CATSLWGSNQPQHF
TRBJ2-7 TRBV11-2 TRBD2 TGTGCCAGCAGCTTAGATCTGGCACTAGCGAGGGAGCAGTACTTC CASSLDLALAREQYF
TRBJ2-3 TRBV6-4 . TGTGCCAGCAGTGACTCGACGGGGGTCGCAGATACGCAGTATTTT CASSDSTGVADTQYF
TRBJ2-3 TRBV5-6 TRBD2 TGTGCCAGCAACATAGCGGGGGGGGTAACGCAGTATTTT CASNIAGGVTQYF